Shown below are 19 T cell receptor beta chains from a single sample sequenced in a study of tumor and adjacent non-tumor tissue in lung cancer. The template was RNA from unsorted bulk tissue. A modified ARM-PCR protocol with three rounds of nested PCR amplified TCRbeta. TCRdb independently ran MiXCR on the multiplex PCR reads; one entry per CDR3 protein. Of roughly 81,000 distinct CDR3 sequences listed, approximately 71% are singletons. The sequenced sample consisted of lung tumor tissue. The source of these receptors is a woman in her seventies with non-small cell lung cancer.

To note about this clonotype: Mismatch with germline at one junction end may stem from a read error. The chain couples TRBV5-1 to TRBJ2-7, with 8 positions matching TRBD2. The CDR3 extends over 15 amino acids. Germline CDR1 is SGHRS and CDR2 is YFSETQ. CDR3 in amino acids: CASILGVAGLYEQYF. In DNA, the CDR3 is TGCGCCAGCATCTTGGGGGTAGCGGGATTGTACGAGCAGTACTTC.

This clonotype was counted between two and nine times. The chain couples TRBV11-2 to TRBJ2-1; D is ambiguous. V lost 9 bases and J lost 4, with 16 bases in between. The CDR3 spans 14 residues. CDR1 and CDR2 (germline): SGHAT, FQNNGV. In DNA form, the CDR3 reads TGTGCCAGTACCCCTAGAAGGGAATACAATGAGCAGTTCTTC. Protein sequence: CASTPRREYNEQFF.

The chain recombines TRBV11-3 with TRBJ1-6; D remains unclear. This CDR3 is 13 amino acids long. Deletions cut 1 base from V and 14 bases from J, with 12 bases between. Germline CDR1 reads SGHNT; CDR2 reads YENEEA. The CDR3 loop reads CASSLGGDSTLHF. The CDR3 DNA is TGTGCCAGCAGCTTAGGCGGGGATTCGACCCTCCACTTT.

In its sample, this clonotype was seen once. As DNA, the CDR3 is TGCGCCAGCAGTAAGGGACAGGGTCCTTACGAGCAGTACTTC. Translation: CASSKGQGPYEQYF. V usage is TRBV4-1 and J usage is TRBJ2-7; TRBD1 aligns across 9 bases. Germline V gene data show CDR1 as MGHRA and CDR2 as YSYEKL. V was pared by 6 bases and J by 4 bases, with 7 bases of the junction left unmatched. This CDR3 has 14 residues.

Comments on this clonotype: Given the absence of the conserved phenylalanine or tryptophan at the CDR3 end, a read error is likely. The chain is built from TRBV5-4 and TRBJ2-2; the D gene is possibly TRBD1 (5 bases). The V end lost 4 bases, the J end lost 6 bases, and 13 bases lay between the germline ends. Germline V CDR1 and CDR2: SGHNT, YYREEE (reference sequence). CDR3 length: 14 amino acids. This chain's CDR3 is CASSLRAGPGELFL. CDR3 DNA sequence: TGTGCCAGCAGCCTCAGGGCAGGTCCCGGGGAGCTGTTTCTT.

This clonotype was seen a single time. One junction end disagrees with the germline gene, perhaps due to a read error. The chain uses TRBV6-5 and TRBJ1-1, with 7 nucleotides matching TRBD1. This CDR3 contains 17 residues. The germline V gene encodes CDR1 MNHEY and CDR2 SVGAGI. CDR3 protein: CASRLTTGERWNIEAFF. In DNA form, the CDR3 reads TGTGCCAGCAGGCTAACAACAGGGGAACGTTGGAACATTGAAGCTTTCTTT.

Comment on this clonotype: Its ends do not fully match the called genes, so a read error is possible. The chain uses TRBV12-3 or TRBV12-4 and TRBJ2-3; 8 bases are a match to TRBD2. The CDR3 loop spans 15 amino acids. The CDR3 nucleotides read TGTACCAGCAGTTCACAAGCGGGAGCTAAAGATACGCAGTATTTT. Encoded protein: CTSSSQAGAKDTQYF.

The genes are TRBV20-1 and TRBJ2-7; D may be TRBD1 or TRBD2 (5 bases each). This CDR3 region has 15 residues. Germline loops: CDR1 DFQATT, CDR2 SNEGSKA (reference sequence). Trimming took 0 bases from V and 2 from J, leaving 14 bases between them. The CDR3 nucleotides are TGCAGTGCTAGAGATGGGGGTCTAGATACCTACGAGCAGTACTTC. Translating it yields CSARDGGLDTYEQYF.

This clonotype was seen many times. This chain links TRBV28 with TRBJ2-3, with 11 bases lining up with TRBD2. CDR1 and CDR2 from the germline V gene are MDHEN and SYDVKM. The CDR3 loop spans 18 amino acids. V trimming: 3 bases; J trimming: 2 bases; junction bases outside the gene matches: 10. CDR3: CASSFTPGLAGSTDTQYF. CDR3 sequence (DNA): TGTGCCAGCAGTTTCACTCCTGGACTAGCGGGTTCCACAGATACGCAGTATTTT.

Comments on this clonotype: Its ends do not fully match the called genes, so a read error is possible. The V call is TRBV7-9, the J call TRBJ2-1; D is uncertain. The CDR3 has 13 residues. In germline, CDR1 is SEHNR, CDR2 FQNEAQ (reference sequence). The DNA of the CDR3 is TGTGCCAGCAGTCAATCGGCCTACCATGAGCAGTTCTTC. This encodes CASSQSAYHEQFF.

Notes on this clonotype: The junction shows a germline mismatch at one end, possibly a read error. CDR3 bases: TGTGCCAGCAGCTTGGCGCTAGGGGGAGCGGCCGGGAAGCTGTTTTTT. Protein sequence: CASSLALGGAAGKLFF. V is TRBV5-4 and J is TRBJ2-2; a weak D match, TRBD1 (6 bases). The germline V gene has CDR1 SGHNT and CDR2 YYREEE (reference sequence). This CDR3 spans 16 amino acids.

As concerns this clonotype: The junction departs from the called germline gene at one end, perhaps through a read error. V is TRBV11-1 and J is TRBJ2-1; D perhaps matches TRBD2 (5 bases). Germline lookup yields CDR1 SGHAT and CDR2 FQDESV (reference sequence). The CDR3 is 12 amino acids. The CDR3 DNA follows: TGTATCAGCAGCTTACTAGGAACCACGCCACGGTTC. Its protein product is CISSLLGTTPRF. The full variable domain, its missing parts supplied by reference TRBV11-1 and TRBJ2-1, is EAEVAQSPRYKITEKSQAVAFWCDPISGHATLYWYRQILGQGPELLVQFQDESVVDDSQLPKDRFSAERLKGVDSTLKIQPAELGDSAMYLCISSLLGTTPRFGPGTRLTVL.

This chain joins TRBV29-1 and TRBJ2-6; no reliable D call. Trimming pared 2 bases from V and 2 bases from J, leaving 13 bases between. In germline, CDR1 is SQVTM, CDR2 ANQGSEA. CDR3 length: 16 amino acids. CDR3 residues: CSVEPALNAGANVLTF. CDR3 DNA: TGCAGCGTTGAACCGGCCCTCAACGCTGGGGCCAACGTCCTGACTTTC.

Points on this clonotype: Sequence at one end of the junction differs from germline and may be a read error. V and J are TRBV28 and TRBJ1-2; the D is unclear. Looked up from germline, CDR1 is MDHEN and CDR2 is SYDVKM. This CDR3 is 14 amino acids long. The CDR3 DNA sequence: TGTGCTAGCAAGTCGGAACCGAACAACTATGGCTACACCTTC. This encodes CASKSEPNNYGYTF.

This clonotype came up once. This could be a read error, since a much larger clone is one nucleotide away. The chain employs TRBV20-1 and TRBJ2-6; 9 bases align to TRBD2. Germline loops: CDR1 DFQATT, CDR2 SNEGSKA (reference sequence). CDR3 length: 16 amino acids. CDR3 residues: CSARVSGGSGANDLTF. CDR3 DNA: TGCAGTGCTAGGGTTAGCGGGGGCTCTGGGGCCAACGACCTGACTTTC.

This clonotype was detected ten times or more. This chain links TRBV14 with TRBJ1-2, with D perhaps TRBD1 (5 bases). Germline CDR1 is SGHDN and CDR2 is FVKESK. The CDR3 totals 11 residues. V lost 0 bases and J lost 13, with 9 bases in between. CDR3 coding DNA: TGTGCCAGCAGCCAAGAGACCAGGGCCACCTTC. It yields the protein CASSQETRATF.

J is TRBJ1-1 and V is TRBV20-1; 7 positions match TRBD1. J lost 0 bases, V lost 1 base, and 5 bases had no gene match. Germline V gene sequence: CDR1 DFQATT, CDR2 SNEGSKA (reference sequence). The CDR3 runs 15 residues. CDR3 nucleotide sequence: TGCAGTGCTAGAGGTAAAGGGGGCATGAACACTGAAGCTTTCTTT. It specifies CSARGKGGMNTEAFF.

This clonotype has ten or more counts. V and J are TRBV30 and TRBJ2-1; 7 positions match TRBD2. This CDR3 comprises 15 residues. With V trimmed by 2 bases and J by 8 bases, 12 bases remained unmatched. The V gene's germline CDR1 is GTSNPN and CDR2 SVGIG (reference sequence). CDR3 in amino acids: CAWSLIGRNSDEQFF. The DNA for the CDR3 is TGTGCCTGGAGTTTAATCGGGAGGAACTCCGATGAGCAGTTCTTC.

The sample holds a few counts of this clonotype. No conserved phenylalanine or tryptophan ends this CDR3, so it is likely a read error. The chain recombines TRBV29-1 with TRBJ2-3, with D maybe TRBD1 (5 bases). Germline V gene sequence: CDR1 SQVTM, CDR2 ANQGSEA. This CDR3 comprises 15 residues. The V end was cut by 7 bases, the J end by 3 bases, with 20 bases between. The CDR3 region is CSGHLVGRRTDTQYY. The DNA of the CDR3 is TGCAGCGGCCATCTAGTGGGGCGAAGAACAGATACGCAGTATTAC.